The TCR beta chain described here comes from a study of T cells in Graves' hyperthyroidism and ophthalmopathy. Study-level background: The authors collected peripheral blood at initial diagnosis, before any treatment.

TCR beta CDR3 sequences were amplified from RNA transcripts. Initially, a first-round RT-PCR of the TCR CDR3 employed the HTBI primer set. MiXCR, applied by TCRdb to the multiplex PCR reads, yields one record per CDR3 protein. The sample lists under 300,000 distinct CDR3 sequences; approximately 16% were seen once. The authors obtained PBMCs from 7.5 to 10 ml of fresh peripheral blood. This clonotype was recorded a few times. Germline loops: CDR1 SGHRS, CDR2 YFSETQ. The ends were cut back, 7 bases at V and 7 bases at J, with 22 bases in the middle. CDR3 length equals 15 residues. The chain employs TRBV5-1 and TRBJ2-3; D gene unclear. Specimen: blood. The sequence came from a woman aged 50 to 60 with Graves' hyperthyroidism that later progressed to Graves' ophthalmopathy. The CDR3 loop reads CASAPPFGPGHTQYF. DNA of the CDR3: TGCGCCAGCGCGCCCCCTTTTGGTCCCGGGCATACGCAGTATTTT.